Shown below are 12 T cell receptor beta chains from a single sample sequenced in a study of OX40 agonist ivuxolimab in advanced cancers. Only in-frame clones appear in the TCRdb table, and some are missing; sequencing was by immunoSEQ multiplex PCR. The sample holds 60,000 or so clones, around 93% seen once. This specimen was CD4+ or CD8+ T cells sorted from blood, taken in a trial of the OX40 agonist ivuxolimab. These receptors came from an adult with an advanced solid tumor such as melanoma, head and neck, liver or kidney cancer.

The J gene is TRBJ2-1, the V gene TRBV10-2; D is uncertain. The CDR3 has 16 amino acids. In germline, CDR1 is WSHSY, CDR2 SAAADI. Trimming stripped 2 bases from V and 5 bases from J, with 16 bases between. CDR3 sequence: CASSEALGIGHNEQFF. In DNA form, the CDR3 reads TGCGCCAGCAGTGAGGCCCTGGGGATAGGTCACAATGAGCAGTTCTTC.

The chain employs TRBV21-1 and TRBJ1-5. TRBV21-1 is deemed a pseudogene. The CDR3 consists of 18 residues. The CDR3: CAKNRGKRVILGNQPQHF. In nucleotides, the CDR3 is TGTGCCAAAAATCGGGGGAAGAGGGTTATCCTGGGGAATCAGCCCCAGCATTTT.

The CDR3 loop reads CASSEDLAGVGNEQFF. Here the CDR3 DNA reads TGCGCCAGCAGTGAGGACCTAGCGGGAGTTGGGAATGAGCAGTTCTTC. The rearrangement links TRBV10-2 to TRBJ2-1; 10 bases fit TRBD2. The CDR3 sequence is 16 residues long. Trimming took 2 bases from V and 7 from J; bases not matched to a gene: 8. CDR1 and CDR2 from the germline V gene are WSHSY and SAAADI.

This clone showed up just once. J is TRBJ2-3 and V is TRBV9; 7 positions match TRBD2. The CDR3 has 16 residues. V lost 3 bases and J lost 1; bases outside the gene matches: 8. Germline V gives CDR1 SGDLS, CDR2 YYNGEE. The CDR3: CASSGAPTSGTDTQYF. The CDR3 nucleotides are TGTGCCAGCAGCGGAGCCCCCACTAGCGGCACAGATACGCAGTATTTT.

In this sample, this clone turned up a few times. V gene TRBV14 combines with J gene TRBJ1-4, with no clear D. Germline CDR1 reads SGHDN; CDR2 reads FVKESK. The V gene lost 4 bases and the J gene lost 5 bases, with 14 bases spanning the gap. The CDR3 is 15 amino acids. CDR3 residues: CASSLGKVGNEKLFF. The CDR3, as DNA: TGTGCCAGCAGCCTTGGAAAGGTTGGGAATGAAAAACTGTTTTTT.

The rearrangement joins TRBV7-9 to TRBJ2-7; the D gene is possibly TRBD2 (5 bases). Germline CDR1 and CDR2: SEHNR and FQNEAQ (reference sequence). The ends were cut back, 6 bases at V and 4 bases at J, with 13 bases in the middle. The CDR3 has 13 amino acids. CDR3 DNA: TGTGCCAGCAGTCCCCGGGGTGGTTACGAGCAGTACTTC. Translation gives CASSPRGGYEQYF.

The chain combines TRBV19 with TRBJ2-5; the match to TRBD1 covers 8 bases. The CDR3 consists of 17 residues. The V and J ends lost 2 bases and 0 bases, in that order; junction bases with no gene match: 8. Germline loops: CDR1 LNHDA, CDR2 SQIVND (reference sequence). The CDR3 region is CASSIPLGQGYQETQYF. The DNA of the CDR3 is TGTGCCAGTAGTATACCCCTCGGACAGGGCTACCAAGAGACCCAGTACTTC.

CDR3 amino acids: CAWLKEEQVTDTQYF. The CDR3 nucleotides are TGTGCCTGGTTGAAAGAGGAACAGGTAACAGATACGCAGTATTTT. The V and J genes are TRBV30 and TRBJ2-3, with TRBD1 as a possible D gene (5 bases). The CDR3 is 15 amino acids. CDR1 GTSNPN and CDR2 SVGIG come from the germline V gene (reference sequence). The germline V and J ends were trimmed by 5 bases and 3 bases, with 18 bases remaining between them.

The V call is TRBV6-6, the J call TRBJ2-1; no definite D call. V was pared by 0 bases and J by 10 bases, with 10 bases between. Germline V gene data show CDR1 as MNHNY and CDR2 as SVGAGI (reference sequence). The CDR3 extends over 13 amino acids. The CDR3 here is CASSYSPQWEQFF. The DNA of the CDR3 is TGTGCCAGCAGTTACTCCCCCCAATGGGAGCAGTTCTTC.

CDR3 in DNA: TGTGCCAGCAGCGTCTCAGGGCCTAGCACAGATACGCAGTATTTT. This gives the protein CASSVSGPSTDTQYF. V and J are TRBV9 and TRBJ2-3, with D possibly being TRBD1 (5 bases). The CDR3 has 15 residues. Trimming took 2 bases from V and 0 from J, leaving 10 bases between them. CDR1 and CDR2 (germline): SGDLS, YYNGEE.

The CDR3 loop is CASSHTTSGSPPDTQYF. The CDR3 DNA follows: TGTGCCAGCAGCCATACGACTAGCGGGAGCCCCCCAGATACGCAGTATTTT. V usage is TRBV7-9 and J usage is TRBJ2-3; 12 bases match TRBD2. There are 17 residues in the CDR3. Germline lookup yields CDR1 SEHNR and CDR2 FQNEAQ (reference sequence). V lost 5 bases and J lost 4; bases outside the gene matches: 10.

V gene TRBV9 combines with J gene TRBJ2-1; 9 bases align to TRBD1. V shed 3 bases and J 6 bases; nucleotides not matched to a gene: 4. Germline V gene lookup returns CDR1 SGDLS and CDR2 YYNGEE. This CDR3 is built from 14 residues. The CDR3 here is CASSETGGANEQFF. The CDR3 nucleotides are TGTGCCAGCAGCGAGACAGGGGGGGCCAATGAGCAGTTCTTC.